The 19 T cell receptor beta chains presented below share a single source sample, sequenced in a study of T cell repertoires in cytomegalovirus infection. In TCRdb, the reads were re-called with MiXCR into one record per CDR3 protein. The sample includes 230,000 or so distinct CDR3 sequences, about 17% seen only once; the top ten take 40% to 55%. The sequencing sample was made of CD8+ T cells from PBMCs. These receptors were collected from a human donor in good health (CMV status not recorded). Some clones in this sample may be carry-over from other donors' samples.

A few counts support this clonotype. The rearrangement links TRBV6-6 to TRBJ2-1, with D hard to call. CDR1 is MNHNY and CDR2 is SVGAGI in the germline V gene (reference sequence). The V and J ends lost 8 bases and 1 base respectively, with 15 bases between them. The CDR3 is made up of 15 amino acids. CDR3 in amino acids: CASALDGVSYNEQFF. As DNA, the CDR3 is TGTGCCAGCGCCCTCGATGGGGTTTCCTACAATGAGCAGTTCTTC.

On this clonotype itself: One base away lies a much larger clone, so this may be a sequencing read error. The CDR3 DNA sequence: TGTGCTAGTGGTTCGGGACCACTTACTAGCACAGATACGCAGTATTTT. Translating it yields CASGSGPLTSTDTQYF. V and J are TRBV12-5 and TRBJ2-3; possibly TRBD1 or TRBD2 for D (5 bases each). Germline V gene data show CDR1 as LGHNT and CDR2 as FRNRAP. Trimming took off 4 bases at V and 0 bases at J, with 14 bases between the two ends. CDR3 length equals 16 residues. Full variable domain (rest looked up from reference TRBV12-5 and TRBJ2-3): DARVTQTPRHKVTEMGQEVTMRCQPILGHNTVFWYRQTMMQGLELLAYFRNRAPLDDSGMPKDRFSAEMPDATLATLKIQPSEPRDSAVYFCASGSGPLTSTDTQYFGPGTRLTVL.

The chain employs TRBV27 and TRBJ2-5; 8 bases line up with TRBD1. The ends lost 2 bases at V and 1 base at J; junction bases unmatched: 6. Per germline, CDR1 MNHEY and CDR2 SMNVEV (reference sequence). The CDR3 has 16 residues. CDR3 in DNA: TGTGCCAGCAGTTTAGTCAGGGGGCCGCTCCAAGAGACCCAGTACTTC. It specifies CASSLVRGPLQETQYF.

The chain joins TRBV27 to TRBJ2-7; 10 nucleotides match TRBD1. Germline assignment: CDR1 MNHEY and CDR2 SMNVEV (reference sequence). The junction had 10 bases not matched to a gene; V was cut back by 0 bases and J by 5 bases. The CDR3 loop spans 17 amino acids. CDR3 bases: TGTGCCAGCAGTTTATCCCTCCCGGGACAGGGGTCAAACGAGCAGTACTTC. Protein: CASSLSLPGQGSNEQYF.

The V gene is TRBV5-1, the J gene TRBJ1-1; D perhaps matches TRBD1 (5 bases). V was clipped by 0 bases and J by 1 base, with 19 bases between them. The CDR3 is 18 amino acids. Germline V gene sequence: CDR1 SGHRS, CDR2 YFSETQ. The CDR3 is CASSLDGVLTAPNTEAFF. For the CDR3, the DNA is TGCGCCAGCAGCTTGGACGGGGTCCTGACAGCTCCGAACACTGAAGCTTTCTTT.

This clonotype showed up many times. This chain joins TRBV28 and TRBJ1-1; D gene ambiguous. V lost 7 bases, J lost 5 bases, and 17 bases lay in between. There are 14 residues in the CDR3. Germline CDR1 and CDR2: MDHEN and SYDVKM. Written as DNA, the CDR3 is TGTGCCAGCAACCCCACGGTTCTTAGGACTGAAGCTTTCTTT. Encoded protein: CASNPTVLRTEAFF.

This clonotype was found a few times. The J gene is TRBJ2-3, the V gene TRBV6-5; TRBD2 agrees at 8 bases. Germline loops: CDR1 MNHEY, CDR2 SVGAGI. The CDR3 is 17 residues long. V lost 0 bases to trimming and J lost 1 base; unmatched junction nucleotides: 6. The CDR3 reads CASSYSQRGLGTDTQYF. The CDR3 DNA sequence: TGTGCCAGCAGTTACTCCCAGCGGGGGTTGGGCACAGATACGCAGTATTTT.

This clonotype was observed a few times. V gene TRBV2 combines with J gene TRBJ1-3; no reliable D call. Germline CDR1 is SNHLY and CDR2 is FYNNEI. The CDR3 is made up of 14 amino acids. V was trimmed by 0 bases and J by 4 bases, leaving 7 bases between them. The CDR3 spells CASSEALTGNTIYF. Here the CDR3 DNA reads TGTGCCAGCAGTGAAGCGCTGACAGGAAACACCATATATTTT. Drawing the rest from reference TRBV2 and TRBJ1-3, the complete variable domain is EPEVTQTPSHQVTQMGQEVILRCVPISNHLYFYWYRQILGQKVEFLVSFYNNEISEKSEIFDDQFSVERPDGSNFTLKIRSTKLEDSAMYFCASSEALTGNTIYFGEGSWLTVV.

The chain uses TRBV2 and TRBJ2-6, with D perhaps matching TRBD1 (6 bases). The germline CDR1 and CDR2 sequences are SNHLY and FYNNEI. Trimming took off 6 bases at V and 0 bases at J, with 12 bases between the two ends. The CDR3 runs to 16 residues. This CDR3 is CASSRDMGSGANVLTF. In nucleotides, the CDR3 is TGTGCCAGCAGCCGGGACATGGGCTCTGGGGCCAACGTCCTGACTTTC.

The gene calls are TRBV27 and TRBJ2-3; D tentatively fits TRBD1 or TRBD2 (5 bases each). V shed 1 base and J shed 4 bases, with 9 bases lying between them. The CDR3 has 14 residues. Germline V CDR1 and CDR2: MNHEY, SMNVEV (reference sequence). CDR3 loop: CASSLLMGADTQYF. The CDR3, as DNA: TGTGCCAGCAGTTTATTGATGGGGGCAGATACGCAGTATTTT.

V usage is TRBV28 and J usage is TRBJ2-3; 7 bases map to TRBD1. This CDR3 comprises 17 residues. CDR1 and CDR2 (germline): MDHEN, SYDVKM. The V gene end was trimmed by 6 bases and the J gene end by 4 bases; junction bases not matched to a gene: 16. CDR3 bases: TGTGCCAGCAGCCACCTCCCCGGGACAGTGGGCGCAGATACGCAGTATTTT. Its protein product is CASSHLPGTVGADTQYF. Filled out from reference TRBV28 and TRBJ2-3, the complete variable domain reads DVKVTQSSRYLVKRTGEKVFLECVQDMDHENMFWYRQDPGLGLRLIYFSYDVKMKEKGDIPEGYSVSREKKERFSLILESASTNQTSMYLCASSHLPGTVGADTQYFGPGTRLTVL.

In this sample, this clonotype turned up a few times. This chain joins TRBV10-2 and TRBJ1-6, with unresolved D. With 4 bases removed from V and 5 bases from J, the gap between germline ends came to 15 bases. Per the germline V gene, CDR1 is WSHSY and CDR2 is SAAADI. The CDR3 loop spans 16 amino acids. The CDR3 protein is CASSGVKGPNNSPLHF. DNA of the CDR3: TGCGCCAGCAGTGGGGTGAAGGGCCCCAATAATTCACCCCTCCACTTT.

This clonotype has ten or more counts. The chain recombines TRBV7-8 with TRBJ2-4, with a tentative D call TRBD2 (5 bases). In germline, CDR1 is SGHVS, CDR2 FQNEAQ. The CDR3 covers 16 residues. V was pared by 5 bases and J by 0 bases, with 14 bases between. This CDR3 reads CASSPNSGLAKNIQYF. Written as DNA, the CDR3 is TGTGCCAGCAGCCCGAACAGTGGACTAGCCAAAAACATTCAGTACTTC. Drawing the rest from reference TRBV7-8 and TRBJ2-4, the complete variable domain is GAGVSQSPRYKVAKRGQDVALRCDPISGHVSLFWYQQALGQGPEFLTYFQNEAQLDKSGLPSDRFFAERPEGSVSTLKIQRTQQEDSAVYLCASSPNSGLAKNIQYFGAGTRLSVL.

This clonotype was observed a handful of times. The CDR3 bases are TGCGCCAGCAGCCAAGATGGGGTATCCTACGAGCAGTACTTC. Protein sequence: CASSQDGVSYEQYF. V is TRBV4-1 and J is TRBJ2-7; D unresolved. The CDR3 is made up of 14 amino acids. Trimming removed 0 bases at V and 1 base at J, with 7 bases between. The germline CDR1 and CDR2 sequences are MGHRA and YSYEKL.

This clonotype occurred a few times. The chain couples TRBV11-2 to TRBJ2-1; D remains ambiguous. Per the germline V gene, CDR1 is SGHAT and CDR2 is FQNNGV. V lost 1 base and J lost 2, with 9 bases in between. The CDR3 totals 15 residues. The DNA for the CDR3 is TGTGCCAGCAGCTTAGGGCTAGATACCTACAATGAGCAGTTCTTC. It specifies CASSLGLDTYNEQFF.

This clonotype has a handful of counts. The gene calls are TRBV7-9 and TRBJ2-7; 9 nucleotides match TRBD2. The CDR3 is 14 amino acids. The ends lost 4 bases at V and 5 bases at J; junction bases unmatched: 6. Germline V gives CDR1 SEHNR, CDR2 FQNEAQ (reference sequence). The chain's CDR3 is CASSSVLAGNEQYF. The CDR3 DNA reads TGTGCCAGCAGCTCCGTGCTAGCGGGGAACGAGCAGTACTTC.

The chain is built from TRBV5-5 and TRBJ1-1; TRBD1 is a possible D gene (6 bases). The CDR3 is 14 amino acids. V was trimmed by 4 bases and J by 4 bases, leaving 14 bases between them. From germline, CDR1 is SGHKS and CDR2 YYEKEE (reference sequence). In nucleotides, the CDR3 is TGTGCCAGCAGCGTGCCCCGAGGGGGCACTGAAGCTTTCTTT. Its translation is CASSVPRGGTEAFF.

DNA of the CDR3: TGCAGTGCTAGAGGAGCCCCCCCCGGCAATGAGCAGTTCTTC. Residues: CSARGAPPGNEQFF. The rearrangement uses TRBV20-1 and TRBJ2-1, with unresolved D. CDR1 and CDR2 from the germline V gene are DFQATT and SNEGSKA (reference sequence). V was cut by 1 base and J by 6 bases, with 13 bases left in between. This CDR3 spans 14 amino acids.

As concerns this clonotype: Possible read error: a much larger clone is one base away. V gene TRBV7-6 combines with J gene TRBJ2-7; TRBD1 matches at 12 bases. This CDR3 region has 14 residues. Trimming at V came to 4 bases and at J to 6 bases, leaving 4 bases not matched to a gene. Germline V gene lookup returns CDR1 SGHVS and CDR2 FNYEAQ. The CDR3 loop is CASSSGTGGFEQYF. The CDR3 nucleotides read TGTGCCAGCAGCTCCGGGACAGGGGGCTTCGAGCAGTACTTC.